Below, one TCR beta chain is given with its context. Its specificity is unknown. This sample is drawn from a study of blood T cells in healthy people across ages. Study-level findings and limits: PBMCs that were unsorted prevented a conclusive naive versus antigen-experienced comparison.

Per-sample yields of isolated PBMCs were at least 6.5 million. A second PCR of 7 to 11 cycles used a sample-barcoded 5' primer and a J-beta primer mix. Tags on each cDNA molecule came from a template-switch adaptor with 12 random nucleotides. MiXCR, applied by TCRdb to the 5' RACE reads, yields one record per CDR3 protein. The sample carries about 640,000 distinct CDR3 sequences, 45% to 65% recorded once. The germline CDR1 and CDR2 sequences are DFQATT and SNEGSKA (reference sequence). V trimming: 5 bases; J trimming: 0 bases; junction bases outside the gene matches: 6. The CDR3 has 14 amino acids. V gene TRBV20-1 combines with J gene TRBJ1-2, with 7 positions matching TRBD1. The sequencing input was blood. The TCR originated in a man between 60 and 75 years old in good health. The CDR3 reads CSAEAGTANYGYTF. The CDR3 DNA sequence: TGCAGTGCTGAGGCCGGGACAGCTAACTATGGCTACACCTTC.